This T cell receptor (beta chain) is from a study of response to subunit inactivated influenza vaccine. TCRdb redid the calling of the RT-PCR reads with MiXCR, one entry per CDR3 protein. The sample holds about 800,000 distinct CDR3 sequences; 21% are singletons and the top ten take approximately 10%. The ends were cut back, 0 bases at V and 6 bases at J, with 11 bases in the middle. Germline V CDR1 and CDR2: DFQATT, SNEGSKA (reference sequence). There are 14 residues in the CDR3. The receptor comes from a man in his forties or fifties who received an inactivated influenza vaccine. The V call is TRBV20-1, the J call TRBJ1-4; TRBD1 is a possible D gene (6 bases). This material consisted of PBMCs from blood, taken less than 6 days after vaccination. The CDR3 spells CSARDMQGHEKLFF. For the CDR3, the DNA is TGCAGTGCTAGAGATATGCAGGGGCATGAAAAACTGTTTTTT.